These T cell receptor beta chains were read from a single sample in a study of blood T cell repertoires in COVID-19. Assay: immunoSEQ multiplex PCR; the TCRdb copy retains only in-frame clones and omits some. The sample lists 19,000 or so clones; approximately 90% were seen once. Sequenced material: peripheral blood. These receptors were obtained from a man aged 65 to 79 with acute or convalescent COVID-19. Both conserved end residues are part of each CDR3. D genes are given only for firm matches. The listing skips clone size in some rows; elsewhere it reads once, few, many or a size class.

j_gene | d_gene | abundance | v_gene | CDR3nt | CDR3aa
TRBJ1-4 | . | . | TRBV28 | TGTGCCAGCAGTTTACTGACGGGAAGGCTGTTTTTT | CASSLLTGRLFF
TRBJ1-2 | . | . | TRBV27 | TGTGCCAGCGGACCACTTACAGGGACCTATGGCTACACCTTC | CASGPLTGTYGYTF
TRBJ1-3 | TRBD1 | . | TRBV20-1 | TGCAGTGCTAGTGACGGACAGGGAAGATATGGAAACACCATATATTTT | CSASDGQGRYGNTIYF
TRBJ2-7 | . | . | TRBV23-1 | TGCGCCTCTATTAGGGGGTACGAGCAGTACTTC | CASIRGYEQYF
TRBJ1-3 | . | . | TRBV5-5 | TGTGCCAGCAGCCAGTTCTCTGGAAACACCATATATTTT | CASSQFSGNTIYF
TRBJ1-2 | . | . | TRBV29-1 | TGCAGCGCGTCCCGGGACATTCTGGATGGCTACACCTTC | CSASRDILDGYTF
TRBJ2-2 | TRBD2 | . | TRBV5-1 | TGCGCCAGCAGCGACGGACTAGCGGGAGTCAGGGGCGGGGAGCTGTTTTTT | CASSDGLAGVRGGELFF
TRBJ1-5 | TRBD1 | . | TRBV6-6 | TGTGCCAGCAACCAGGGGGCGTTCAGTCAGCCCCAGCATTTT | CASNQGAFSQPQHF
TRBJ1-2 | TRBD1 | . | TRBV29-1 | TGCAGCGTTGGGGTCGACAGGGGACGCGGCTACACCTTC | CSVGVDRGRGYTF
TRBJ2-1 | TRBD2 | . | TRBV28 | TGTGCCAGCAGCTCCATAGCGGGAGGGCCGGTTGAGCAGTTCTTC | CASSSIAGGPVEQFF
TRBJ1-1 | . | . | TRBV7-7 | TGTGCCAGCAGCAAATTGTCAGGGTTAGACACTGAAGCTTTCTTT | CASSKLSGLDTEAFF
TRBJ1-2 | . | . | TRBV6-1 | TGTGCCAGCAGTGAAAAATGGGGCGGTAGCTATGGCTACACCTTC | CASSEKWGGSYGYTF
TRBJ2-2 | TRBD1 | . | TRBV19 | TGTGCCAGTAGTACCAAAGGGACAGGGGGGCACACCGGGGAGCTGTTTTTT | CASSTKGTGGHTGELFF
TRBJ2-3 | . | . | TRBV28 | TGTGCCAGCACCCCCCCCGGCACAGATACGCAGTATTTT | CASTPPGTDTQYF
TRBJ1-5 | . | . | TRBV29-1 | TGCAGCGTTGGATCAGGGTCCCAGCCCCAGCATTTT | CSVGSGSQPQHF
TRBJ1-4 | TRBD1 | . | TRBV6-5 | TGTGCCAGCAGACAGACAGGGGGTGGTGAAAAACTGTTTTTT | CASRQTGGGEKLFF
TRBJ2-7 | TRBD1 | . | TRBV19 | TGTGCCAGTACCGCCCAGAAAGGGGGCAGCTACGAGCAGTACTTC | CASTAQKGGSYEQYF
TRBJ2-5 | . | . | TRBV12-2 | TGTGCAAGCGAAGCCACTGGGCCAGCCACCCAAGAGACCCAGTACTTC | CASEATGPATQETQYF
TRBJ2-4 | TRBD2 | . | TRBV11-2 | TGTGCCAGCAGCTTAGAAAGTCTAGCGGGAGGGCCCGGGCTCAACATTCAGTACTTC | CASSLESLAGGPGLNIQYF
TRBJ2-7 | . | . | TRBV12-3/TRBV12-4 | TGTGCCAGCAGTTTTTACAGGGCCAACGAGCAGTACTTC | CASSFYRANEQYF
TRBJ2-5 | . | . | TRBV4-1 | TGCGCCAGCAGGCCCCTAGATAGGGAGACCCAGTACTTC | CASRPLDRETQYF
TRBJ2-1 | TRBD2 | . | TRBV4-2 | TGTGCCAGCAGCCAACATACCGGGACTAGCGTCAATGAGCAGTTCTTC | CASSQHTGTSVNEQFF
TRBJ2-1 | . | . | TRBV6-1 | TGTGCCAGCAGTGAAAGTTTAGGGGCCGGATTCTACAATGAGCAGTTCTTC | CASSESLGAGFYNEQFF
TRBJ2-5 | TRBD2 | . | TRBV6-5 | TGTGCCAGCAGTTACCTTAGCGGGGCGGGAAAGACCCAGTACTTC | CASSYLSGAGKTQYF
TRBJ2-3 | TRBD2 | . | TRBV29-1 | TGCAGCGTTGGGCCTAGCGGGATCACAGATACGCAGTATTTT | CSVGPSGITDTQYF
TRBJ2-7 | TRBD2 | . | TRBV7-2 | TGTGCCAGCAGCTCCGGACTAGCGGGTAACGAGCAGTACTTC | CASSSGLAGNEQYF
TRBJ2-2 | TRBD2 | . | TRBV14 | TGTGCCAGCAGCCAAGAAATTGCGGGAGGGCAAGACGGGGAGCTGTTTTTT | CASSQEIAGGQDGELFF
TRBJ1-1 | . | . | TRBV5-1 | TGCGCCAGCAGCGGAGGCGCGAACACTGAAGCTTTCTTT | CASSGGANTEAFF
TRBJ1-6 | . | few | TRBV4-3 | TGCGCCAGCAGCCAAGACGGGAGCGGGATAGATTCACCCCTCCACTTT | CASSQDGSGIDSPLHF
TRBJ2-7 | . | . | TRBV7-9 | TGTGCCAGCAGCCACAGTCGGGGGGCTATCTCTCTCTACGAGCAGTACTTC | CASSHSRGAISLYEQYF
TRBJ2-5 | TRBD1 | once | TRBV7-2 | TGTGCCAGCAGCTTCCCAGGACCAGGGGGCGCGAAGACCCAGTACTTC | CASSFPGPGGAKTQYF
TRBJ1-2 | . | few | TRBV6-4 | TGTGCCAGCAGCTCCGATGGGAGGCTCATGGGCTATGGCTACACCTTC | CASSSDGRLMGYGYTF
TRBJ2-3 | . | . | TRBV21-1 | TGTGCCAGCAGCAAACCCCAGGGCAGGGCGCAGTATTTT | CASSKPQGRAQYF
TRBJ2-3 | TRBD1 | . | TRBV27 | TGTGCCAGCAGGATGCAGGGGGGCACAGATACGCAGTATTTT | CASRMQGGTDTQYF
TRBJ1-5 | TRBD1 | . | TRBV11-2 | TGTGCCAGCAGCTTAGCTGGGACAGGGTATCAGCCCCAGCATTTT | CASSLAGTGYQPQHF
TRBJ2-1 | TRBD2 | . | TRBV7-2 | TGTGCCAGCAGCTTGGTAGTTGCGGGAGCCAATGAGCAGTTCTTC | CASSLVVAGANEQFF
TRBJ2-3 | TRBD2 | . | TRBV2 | TGTGCCAGCAGTACGACTAGCGGAGGCACAGATACGCAGTATTTT | CASSTTSGGTDTQYF
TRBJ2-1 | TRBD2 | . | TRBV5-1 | TGCGCCAGCAGCTTGGATCTAGCGGGAGGAGCCTCCTACAATGAGCAGTTCTTC | CASSLDLAGGASYNEQFF
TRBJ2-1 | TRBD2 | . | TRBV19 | TGTGCCAGTCAAGGACTAGCGGGAGGTAATGAGCAGTTCTTC | CASQGLAGGNEQFF
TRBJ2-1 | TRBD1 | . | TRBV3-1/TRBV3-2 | TGTGCCAGCAGCCACATCACGGGACAGGGTCGGAATGAGCAGTTCTTC | CASSHITGQGRNEQFF
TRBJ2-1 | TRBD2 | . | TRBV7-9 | TGTGCCAGCAGCTTGGAAGCGGGAGGCCTCCACAATGAGCAGTTCTTC | CASSLEAGGLHNEQFF
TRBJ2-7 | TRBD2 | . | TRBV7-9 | TGTGCCAGCAGCTCGCCGACTAGCGGCCCATACGAGCAGTACTTC | CASSSPTSGPYEQYF
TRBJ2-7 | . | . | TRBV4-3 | TGCGCCAGCAGCCAAGATCTGACAAGCTCCTACGAGCAGTACTTC | CASSQDLTSSYEQYF
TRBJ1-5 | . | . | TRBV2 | TGTGCCAGCAGTGGGACAAATCAGCCCCAGCATTTT | CASSGTNQPQHF
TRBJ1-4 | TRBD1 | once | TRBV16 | TGTGCCACCGGGACAGGGGTAAATGAAAAACTGTTTTTT | CATGTGVNEKLFF
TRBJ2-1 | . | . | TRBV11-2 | TGTGCCAGCAGCTTAGTAGGGGGAGAGTACAATGAGCAGTTCTTC | CASSLVGGEYNEQFF
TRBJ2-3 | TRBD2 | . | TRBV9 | TGTGCCAGCAGCGTAGAGGCGGGAGGGAGGAGCACAGATACGCAGTATTTT | CASSVEAGGRSTDTQYF
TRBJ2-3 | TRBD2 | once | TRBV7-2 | TGTGCCAGCAGAACTAGCGCGCCCACAGATACGCAGTATTTT | CASRTSAPTDTQYF
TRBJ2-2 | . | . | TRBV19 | TGTGCCAGTAGAGGCATTGAAGATAGCTCCGGGGAGCTGTTTTTT | CASRGIEDSSGELFF
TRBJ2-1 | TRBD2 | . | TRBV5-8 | TGTGCCAGCAGCTTGCCTAGCGGGGGATCCAAGGGTGAGCAGTTCTTC | CASSLPSGGSKGEQFF
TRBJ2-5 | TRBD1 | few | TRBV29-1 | TGCAGCGTTGGGAGTATAAGTCTCGGGACAGGGGGAACTAAAGAGACCCAGTACTTC | CSVGSISLGTGGTKETQYF